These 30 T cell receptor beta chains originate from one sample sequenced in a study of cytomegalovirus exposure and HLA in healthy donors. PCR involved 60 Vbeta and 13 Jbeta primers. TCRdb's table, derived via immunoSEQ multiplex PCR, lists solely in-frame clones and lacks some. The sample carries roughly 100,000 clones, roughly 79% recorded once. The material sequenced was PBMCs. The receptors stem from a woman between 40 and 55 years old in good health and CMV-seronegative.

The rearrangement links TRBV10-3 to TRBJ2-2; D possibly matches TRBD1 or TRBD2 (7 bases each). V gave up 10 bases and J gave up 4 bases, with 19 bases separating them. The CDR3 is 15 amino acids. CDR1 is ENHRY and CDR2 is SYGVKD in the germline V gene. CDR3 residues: CATREGAILTGELFF. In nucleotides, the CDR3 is TGTGCCACCAGGGAGGGGGCGATACTCACCGGGGAGCTGTTTTTT.

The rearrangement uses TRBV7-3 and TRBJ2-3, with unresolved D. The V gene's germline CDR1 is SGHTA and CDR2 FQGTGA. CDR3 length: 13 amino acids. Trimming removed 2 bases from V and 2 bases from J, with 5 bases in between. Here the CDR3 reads CASSLATTDTQYF. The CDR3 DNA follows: TGTGCCAGCAGCTTAGCTACCACAGATACGCAGTATTTT.

DNA of the CDR3: TGTGCCAGCAGCTTGATGGACAGACTGAGCGAGCAGTACTTC. This translates into CASSLMDRLSEQYF. The chain employs TRBV7-2 and TRBJ2-5; TRBD1 might be the D (6 bases). The better agreement between TRBJ2-7 and the DNA end casts doubt on the J call. Germline values: CDR1 SGHTA, CDR2 FQGNSA. This CDR3 has 14 residues.

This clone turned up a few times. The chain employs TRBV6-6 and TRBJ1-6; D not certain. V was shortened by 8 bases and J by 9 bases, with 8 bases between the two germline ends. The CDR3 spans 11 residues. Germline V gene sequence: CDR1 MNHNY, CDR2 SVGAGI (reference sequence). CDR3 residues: CASSSGSPLHF. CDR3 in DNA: TGTGCCAGCTCCTCAGGTTCACCCCTCCACTTT.

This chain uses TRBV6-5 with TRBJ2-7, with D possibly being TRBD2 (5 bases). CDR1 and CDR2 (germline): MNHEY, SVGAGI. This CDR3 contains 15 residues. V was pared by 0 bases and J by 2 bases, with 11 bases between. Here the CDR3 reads CASSYSILAAYEQYF. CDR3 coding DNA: TGTGCCAGCAGTTACTCGATCCTAGCTGCCTACGAGCAGTACTTC.

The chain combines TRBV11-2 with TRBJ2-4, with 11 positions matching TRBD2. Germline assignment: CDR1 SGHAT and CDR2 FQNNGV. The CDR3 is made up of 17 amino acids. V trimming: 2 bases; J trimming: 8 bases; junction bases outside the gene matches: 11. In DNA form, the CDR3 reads TGTGCCAGCAGCTTATTAGCGGGAGGGGGCCTCGGGGACATTCAGTACTTC. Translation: CASSLLAGGGLGDIQYF.

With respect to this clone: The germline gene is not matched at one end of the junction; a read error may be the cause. For the CDR3, the DNA is TGTGCCATCAGTGCCGCTCCAGGACAGGGTGCTTGGGCGGACTTC. Residues: CAISAAPGQGAWADF. The chain has TRBV10-3 and TRBJ2-5, with 8 bases matching TRBD1. This CDR3 has 15 residues. Germline loops: CDR1 ENHRY, CDR2 SYGVKD.

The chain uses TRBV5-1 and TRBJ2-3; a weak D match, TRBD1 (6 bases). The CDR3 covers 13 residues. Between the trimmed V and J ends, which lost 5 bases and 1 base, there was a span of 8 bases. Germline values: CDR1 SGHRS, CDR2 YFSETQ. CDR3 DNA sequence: TGCGCCAGCAGAAAGGGGGGCACAGATACGCAGTATTTT. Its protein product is CASRKGGTDTQYF.

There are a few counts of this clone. Here the CDR3 DNA reads TGTGCCAGCAGTTCCTGGGACAGCCCAGCCTTAGGCTACACCTTC. It is translated as CASSSWDSPALGYTF. The chain recombines TRBV6-5 with TRBJ1-2; 7 bases agree with TRBD1. CDR3 size: 15 residues. Germline V gene lookup returns CDR1 MNHEY and CDR2 SVGAGI. V shed 4 bases and J 8 bases; nucleotides not matched to a gene: 13.

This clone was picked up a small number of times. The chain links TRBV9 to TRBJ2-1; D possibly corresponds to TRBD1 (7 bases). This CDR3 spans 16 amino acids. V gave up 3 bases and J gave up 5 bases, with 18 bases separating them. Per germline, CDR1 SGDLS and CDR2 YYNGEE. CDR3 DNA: TGTGCCAGCAGCGCCCCGCAGGGGGGCAGCGACAATGAGCAGTTCTTC. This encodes CASSAPQGGSDNEQFF.

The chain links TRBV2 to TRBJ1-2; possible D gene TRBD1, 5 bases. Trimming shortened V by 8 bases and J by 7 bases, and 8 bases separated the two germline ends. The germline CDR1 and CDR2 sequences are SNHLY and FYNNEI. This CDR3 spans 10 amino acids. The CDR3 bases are TGTGCCAGCTGGGGCGGTGGCTACACCTTC. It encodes CASWGGGYTF.

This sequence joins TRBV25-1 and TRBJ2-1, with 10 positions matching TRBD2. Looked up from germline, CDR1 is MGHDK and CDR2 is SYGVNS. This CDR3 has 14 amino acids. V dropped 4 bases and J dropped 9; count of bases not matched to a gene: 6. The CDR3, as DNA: TGTGCCAGCAGTGGTAGCGGGAGGATGGGTGAGCAGTTCTTC. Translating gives CASSGSGRMGEQFF.

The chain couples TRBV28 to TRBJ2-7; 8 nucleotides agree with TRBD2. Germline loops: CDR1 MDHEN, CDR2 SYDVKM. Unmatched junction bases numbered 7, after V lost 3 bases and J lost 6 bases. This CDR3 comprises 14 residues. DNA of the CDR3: TGTGCCAGCAGTTTGGTGGGACTAGACCGCGAGCAGTACTTC. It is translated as CASSLVGLDREQYF.

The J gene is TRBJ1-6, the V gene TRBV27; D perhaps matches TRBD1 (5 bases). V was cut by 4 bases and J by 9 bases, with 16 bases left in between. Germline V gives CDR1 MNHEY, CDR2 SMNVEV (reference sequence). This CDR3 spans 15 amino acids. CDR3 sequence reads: CASSSPGGAGSPLHF. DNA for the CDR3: TGTGCCAGCAGTTCCCCCGGGGGAGCGGGTTCACCCCTCCACTTT.

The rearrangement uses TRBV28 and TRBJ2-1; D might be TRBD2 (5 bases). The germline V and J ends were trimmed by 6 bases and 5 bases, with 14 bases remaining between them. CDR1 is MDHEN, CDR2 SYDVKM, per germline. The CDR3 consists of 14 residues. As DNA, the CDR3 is TGTGCCAGCAGAGGACCGGGGAGAGACAATGAGCAGTTCTTC. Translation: CASRGPGRDNEQFF.

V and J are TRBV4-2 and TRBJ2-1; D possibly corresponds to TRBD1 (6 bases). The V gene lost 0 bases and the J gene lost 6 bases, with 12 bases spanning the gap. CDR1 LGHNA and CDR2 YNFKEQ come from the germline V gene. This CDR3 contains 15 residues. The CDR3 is CASSQEGAGVNEQFF. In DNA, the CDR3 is TGTGCCAGCAGCCAAGAGGGGGCAGGGGTCAATGAGCAGTTCTTC.

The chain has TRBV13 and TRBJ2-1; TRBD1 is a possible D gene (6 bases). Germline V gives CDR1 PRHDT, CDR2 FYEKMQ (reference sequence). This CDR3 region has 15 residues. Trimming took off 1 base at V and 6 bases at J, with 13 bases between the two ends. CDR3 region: CASSLVSGAGNEQFF. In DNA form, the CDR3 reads TGTGCCAGCAGCTTAGTCTCAGGGGCCGGCAATGAGCAGTTCTTC.

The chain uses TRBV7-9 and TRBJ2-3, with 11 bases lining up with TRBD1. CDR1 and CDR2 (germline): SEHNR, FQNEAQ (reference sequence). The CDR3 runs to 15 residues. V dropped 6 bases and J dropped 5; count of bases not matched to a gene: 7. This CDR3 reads CASSPAGTGGDTQYF. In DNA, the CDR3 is TGTGCCAGCAGTCCCGCCGGGACAGGGGGAGATACGCAGTATTTT.

The CDR3 here is CAWSLTGATEAFF. In DNA, the CDR3 is TGTGCCTGGAGTCTAACAGGGGCAACTGAAGCTTTCTTT. The chain links TRBV30 to TRBJ1-1; 7 bases are a match to TRBD1. CDR3 length equals 13 residues. Germline CDR1 GTSNPN, CDR2 SVGIG (reference sequence). The trim removed 2 bases at V and 5 bases at J, leaving 5 bases unmatched.

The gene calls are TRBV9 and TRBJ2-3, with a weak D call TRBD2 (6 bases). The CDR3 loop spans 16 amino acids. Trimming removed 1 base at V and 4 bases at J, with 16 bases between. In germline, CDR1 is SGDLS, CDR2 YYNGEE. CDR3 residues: CASSVTSHGKADTQYF. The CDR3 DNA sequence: TGTGCCAGCAGCGTAACTAGCCACGGTAAGGCAGATACGCAGTATTTT.

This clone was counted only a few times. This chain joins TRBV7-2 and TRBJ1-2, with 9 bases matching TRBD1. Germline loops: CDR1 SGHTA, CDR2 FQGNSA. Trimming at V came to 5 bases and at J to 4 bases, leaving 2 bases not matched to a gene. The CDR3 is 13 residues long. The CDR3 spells CASSRDRAYGYTF. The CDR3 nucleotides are TGTGCCAGCAGCCGGGACAGGGCCTATGGCTACACCTTC. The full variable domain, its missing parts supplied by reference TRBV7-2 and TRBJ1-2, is GAGVSQSPSNKVTEKGKDVELRCDPISGHTALYWYRQSLGQGLEFLIYFQGNSAPDKSGLPSDRFSAERTGGSVSTLTIQRTQQEDSAVYLCASSRDRAYGYTFGSGTRLTVV.

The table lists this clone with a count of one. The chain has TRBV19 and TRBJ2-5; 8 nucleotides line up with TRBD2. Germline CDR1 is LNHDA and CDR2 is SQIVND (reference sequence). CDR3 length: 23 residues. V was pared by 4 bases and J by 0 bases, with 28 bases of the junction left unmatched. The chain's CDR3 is CASSTRYILLGVSGNANQETQYF. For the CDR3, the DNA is TGTGCCAGTAGTACCCGTTATATCCTGTTGGGGGTTAGCGGGAACGCGAACCAAGAGACCCAGTACTTC.

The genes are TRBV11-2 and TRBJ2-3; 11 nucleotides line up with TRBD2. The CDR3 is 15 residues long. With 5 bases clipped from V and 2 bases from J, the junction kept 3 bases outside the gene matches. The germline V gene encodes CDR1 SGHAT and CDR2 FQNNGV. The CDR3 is CASSISGGATDTQYF. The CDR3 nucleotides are TGTGCCAGCAGCATTAGCGGGGGGGCCACAGATACGCAGTATTTT.

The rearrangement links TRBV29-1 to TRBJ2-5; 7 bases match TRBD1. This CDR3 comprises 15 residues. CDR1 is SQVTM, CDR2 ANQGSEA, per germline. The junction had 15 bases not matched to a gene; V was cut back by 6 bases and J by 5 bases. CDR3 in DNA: TGCAGCGTAGGGGGACCGGGACAGCCGGAGGAGACCCAGTACTTC. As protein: CSVGGPGQPEETQYF.

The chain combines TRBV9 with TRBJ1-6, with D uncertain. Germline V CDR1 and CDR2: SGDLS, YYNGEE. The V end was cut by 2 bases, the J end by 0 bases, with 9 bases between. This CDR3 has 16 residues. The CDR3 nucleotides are TGTGCCAGCAGCGTTGGCGGAAGCTCCTATAATTCACCCCTCCACTTT. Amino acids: CASSVGGSSYNSPLHF.

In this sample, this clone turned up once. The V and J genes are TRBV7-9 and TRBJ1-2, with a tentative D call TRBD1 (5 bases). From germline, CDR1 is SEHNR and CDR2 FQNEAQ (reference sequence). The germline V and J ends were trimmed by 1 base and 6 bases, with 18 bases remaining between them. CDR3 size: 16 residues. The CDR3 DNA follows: TGTGCCAGCAGCTTAGGCCTAAGAGACAGAAAGGATGGCTACACCTTC. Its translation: CASSLGLRDRKDGYTF.

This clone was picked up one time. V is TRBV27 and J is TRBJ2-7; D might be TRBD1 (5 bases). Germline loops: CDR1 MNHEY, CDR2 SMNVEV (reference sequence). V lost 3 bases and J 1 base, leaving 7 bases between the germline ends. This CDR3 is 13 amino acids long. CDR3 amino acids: CASSLTESYEQYF. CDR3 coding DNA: TGTGCCAGCAGTTTGACAGAATCCTACGAGCAGTACTTC.

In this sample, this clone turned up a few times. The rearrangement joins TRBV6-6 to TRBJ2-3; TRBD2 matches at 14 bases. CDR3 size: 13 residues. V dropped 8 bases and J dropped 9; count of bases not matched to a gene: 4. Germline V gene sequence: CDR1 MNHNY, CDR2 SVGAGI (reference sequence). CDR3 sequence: CASAGTSGSTQYF. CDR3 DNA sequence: TGTGCCAGCGCGGGGACTAGCGGGAGCACGCAGTATTTT.

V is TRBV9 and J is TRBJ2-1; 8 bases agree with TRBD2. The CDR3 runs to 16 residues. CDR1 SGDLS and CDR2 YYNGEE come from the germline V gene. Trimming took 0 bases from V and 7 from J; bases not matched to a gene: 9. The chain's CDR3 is CASSVGIGRAVNEQFF. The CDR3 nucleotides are TGTGCCAGCAGCGTAGGAATCGGGAGGGCCGTAAATGAGCAGTTCTTC.

In DNA form, the CDR3 reads TGTGCCAGCTCGTCTCTCCCCTTCTCCTACGAGCAGTACTTC. Translation gives CASSSLPFSYEQYF. This chain uses TRBV9 with TRBJ2-7; D not certain. This CDR3 is 14 amino acids long. Germline V gene data show CDR1 as SGDLS and CDR2 as YYNGEE. V was shortened by 7 bases and J by 0 bases, with 14 bases between the two germline ends.